Listed here is a single T cell receptor beta chain. This specimen comes from a study of blood T cell repertoires in COVID-19. Produced via immunoSEQ multiplex PCR; TCRdb's table is partial and in-frame only. The table has 100,000 to 150,000 clones, 84% seen once. V was cut by 2 bases and J by 7 bases, with 14 bases left in between. This CDR3 has 14 residues. The germline gives CDR1 MNHEY, CDR2 SMNVEV (reference sequence). The sequence came from a woman aged 30 to 39 who had recovered from COVID-19. The chain recombines TRBV27 with TRBJ1-1; D is possibly TRBD1 (5 bases). Sequenced input: PBMCs or T cells enriched from blood (not recorded which). DNA for the CDR3: TGTGCCAGCAGTTTAACCCAAGGGGCAGATGAAGCTTTCTTT. This codes for CASSLTQGADEAFF.